Each of the 24 T cell receptor beta chains below was sequenced from the same sample in a study of blood T cells in healthy people across ages. With a J-beta primer mix and a sample-barcoded 5' primer, a second PCR ran about 7 to 12 cycles. TCRdb fed the 5' RACE reads into MiXCR, producing one record per CDR3 protein. The table includes under 1,000,000 distinct CDR3 sequences, under 40% detected once. The sample was blood. The receptor source for this set is a man younger than 35 in good health.

Turning to this clonotype: One end of the junction fails to match germline, which may point to a read error. V usage is TRBV5-6 and J usage is TRBJ2-5; TRBD2 matches 11 bases. Germline V gives CDR1 SGHDT, CDR2 YYEEEE. CDR3 length equals 16 residues. The chain's CDR3 is CTSSPRLAGYQETQYF. CDR3 DNA sequence: TGTACCAGCAGCCCCCGACTAGCGGGGTACCAAGAGACCCAGTACTTC.

The table lists this clonotype with a few counts. This chain connects TRBV7-8 to TRBJ2-3, with 11 positions matching TRBD2. The CDR3 consists of 16 residues. CDR1 SGHVS and CDR2 FQNEAQ come from the germline V gene. V gave up 5 bases and J gave up 5 bases; unmatched junction bases: 9. DNA of the CDR3: TGTGCCAGCAGCCCCTGGCTAGCGGGGGGTCTAGATACGCAGTATTTT. Amino acid sequence: CASSPWLAGGLDTQYF.

V is TRBV7-9 and J is TRBJ2-1, with 9 bases aligning to TRBD1. Germline CDR1 reads SEHNR; CDR2 reads FQNEAQ (reference sequence). This CDR3 region has 19 residues. V trimming: 6 bases; J trimming: 0 bases; junction bases outside the gene matches: 15. CDR3: CASSANRGLLKSSYNEQFF. In DNA form, the CDR3 reads TGTGCCAGCAGTGCCAACAGGGGGCTATTAAAGAGCTCCTACAATGAGCAGTTCTTC.

The chain links TRBV11-2 to TRBJ2-7, with 14 bases lining up with TRBD2. Germline CDR1 reads SGHAT; CDR2 reads FQNNGV. This CDR3 contains 19 residues. Unmatched junction bases numbered 12, after V lost 1 base and J lost 4 bases. CDR3 sequence reads: CASSLGPGLAGAWAYEQYF. In nucleotides, the CDR3 is TGTGCCAGCAGCTTAGGACCGGGACTAGCGGGGGCCTGGGCTTACGAGCAGTACTTC.

Comments on this clonotype: One junction end disagrees with the germline gene, perhaps due to a read error. The genes are TRBV7-9 and TRBJ2-3; 12 bases map to TRBD2. Germline CDR1 is SEHNR and CDR2 is FQNEAQ (reference sequence). This CDR3 has 18 residues. In nucleotides, the CDR3 is TGCGCCAGCAGCCTCGGACTAGCGGGGATGGAATTCACAGATACGCAGTATTTT. Translating gives CASSLGLAGMEFTDTQYF.

About this clonotype: One end of the junction does not line up with germline, which may come from a read error. This chain links TRBV5-6 with TRBJ2-7, with D tentatively TRBD2 (6 bases). Germline V gives CDR1 SGHDT, CDR2 YYEEEE. The CDR3 consists of 15 residues. The CDR3: CDSSLEGSSSYEQYF. In DNA, the CDR3 is TGTGACAGCAGCTTGGAGGGGTCCAGCTCCTACGAGCAGTACTTC.

This clonotype has just a few counts. This chain connects TRBV27 to TRBJ1-2; D possibly corresponds to TRBD1 (6 bases). From germline, CDR1 is MNHEY and CDR2 SMNVEV (reference sequence). Trimming left V 6 bases short and J 3 bases short, with 14 bases between. There are 14 residues in the CDR3. DNA for the CDR3: TGTGCCAGCAGCCTTCGGGGGGCGCACTATGGCTACACCTTC. Translated, it gives CASSLRGAHYGYTF.

This chain links TRBV5-1 with TRBJ2-7, with D tentatively TRBD2 (5 bases). V lost 3 bases to trimming and J lost 2 bases, with 12 bases between them. Germline V gives CDR1 SGHRS, CDR2 YFSETQ. This CDR3 comprises 14 residues. For the CDR3, the DNA is TGCGCCAGCAGCTCAGCGGACGGTGCCTACGAGCAGTACTTC. Its translation: CASSSADGAYEQYF.

The sample holds a few counts of this clonotype. The rearrangement joins TRBV15 to TRBJ1-4; D not resolved. V lost 0 bases, J lost 4 bases, and 9 bases lay in between. CDR3 length equals 15 residues. CDR1 is LNHNV and CDR2 is YYDKDF in the germline V gene (reference sequence). This CDR3 is CATSRDQSINEKLFF. CDR3 nucleotide sequence: TGTGCCACCAGCAGAGACCAGAGTATTAATGAAAAACTGTTTTTT.

This clonotype has just a few counts. This chain joins TRBV10-3 and TRBJ1-1; possibly TRBD1 for D (6 bases). The V and J ends lost 6 bases and 5 bases respectively, with 10 bases between them. CDR3 size: 12 residues. The V gene's germline CDR1 is ENHRY and CDR2 SYGVKD. CDR3 bases: TGTGCCATCAGCCCAGGGGAGACTGAAGCTTTCTTT. It yields the protein CAISPGETEAFF.

Concerning this clonotype itself: The junction departs from the called germline gene at one end, perhaps through a read error. The chain employs TRBV20-1 and TRBJ2-2, with TRBD1 as a possible D gene (5 bases). Germline lookup yields CDR1 DFQATT and CDR2 SNEGSKA (reference sequence). CDR3 length: 12 amino acids. This CDR3 reads CSVRDQGGELFF. The CDR3 DNA reads as TGCAGTGTTAGAGATCAGGGCGGGGAGCTGTTTTTT.

V usage is TRBV15 and J usage is TRBJ2-1; TRBD1 aligns across 8 bases. The J call is in doubt because the DNA end fits TRBJ2-7 better. Germline assignment: CDR1 LNHNV and CDR2 YYDKDF (reference sequence). The CDR3 extends over 14 amino acids. In DNA, the CDR3 is TGTGCCACCAGCAAAGGACAGGGATACAATGAGCAGTACTTC. Its protein product is CATSKGQGYNEQYF.

This clonotype was observed many times. V usage is TRBV12-3 or TRBV12-4 and J usage is TRBJ1-4; no clear D. This CDR3 spans 12 amino acids. Trimming pared 1 base from V and 7 bases from J, leaving 4 bases between. CDR3 DNA: TGTGCCAGCAGTTTAGACGGTGAAAAACTGTTTTTT. This gives the protein CASSLDGEKLFF.

This clonotype was observed a handful of times. The V call is TRBV20-1, the J call TRBJ2-4; D possibly matches TRBD1 or TRBD2 (5 bases each). The CDR3 spans 16 residues. Deletions cut 4 bases from V and 0 bases from J, with 16 bases between. The V gene's germline CDR1 is DFQATT and CDR2 SNEGSKA (reference sequence). The chain's CDR3 is CSANDRGSVAKNIQYF. CDR3 DNA sequence: TGCAGTGCTAACGACCGGGGCTCCGTAGCCAAAAACATTCAGTACTTC.

The chain recombines TRBV6-1 with TRBJ2-2, with no clear D. V was pared by 3 bases and J by 6 bases, with 8 bases between. This CDR3 is built from 13 residues. Per the germline V gene, CDR1 is MNHNS and CDR2 is SASEGT. CDR3 sequence reads: CASSEHGAGELFF. The CDR3 nucleotides are TGTGCCAGCAGTGAGCATGGAGCCGGGGAGCTGTTTTTT.

The genes are TRBV24-1 and TRBJ1-2, with 8 bases lining up with TRBD1. Germline values: CDR1 KGHDR, CDR2 SFDVKD. V was pared by 7 bases and J by 7 bases, with 7 bases of the junction left unmatched. The CDR3 is 13 residues long. In DNA, the CDR3 is TGTGCCACCAGCACTTCACAGGGGGGTGGCTACACCTTC. Translating gives CATSTSQGGGYTF.

The V and J genes are TRBV27 and TRBJ1-1; D remains unclear. The germline V gene has CDR1 MNHEY and CDR2 SMNVEV (reference sequence). Trimming removed 6 bases from V and 4 bases from J, with 12 bases in between. The CDR3 has 13 residues. CDR3 nucleotide sequence: TGTGCCAGCAGCACATTAGGGAGCACTGAAGCTTTCTTT. It translates to CASSTLGSTEAFF.

This clonotype was observed a handful of times. V is TRBV7-2 and J is TRBJ2-7, with 8 positions matching TRBD2. This CDR3 has 15 amino acids. Looked up from germline, CDR1 is SGHTA and CDR2 is FQGNSA. J gave up 7 bases and V 10 bases, and 18 bases lay outside the gene matches. The CDR3 loop is CATMGGLASYNEQYF. DNA of the CDR3: TGTGCCACCATGGGCGGACTAGCCTCTTACAATGAGCAGTACTTC.

This clonotype has ten or more counts. V usage is TRBV12-3 or TRBV12-4 and J usage is TRBJ2-5, with TRBD2 as a possible D gene (5 bases). The CDR3 spans 11 residues. Between the trimmed V and J ends, which lost 6 bases and 4 bases, there was a span of 6 bases. The CDR3 protein is CASRSGETQYF. Written as DNA, the CDR3 is TGTGCCAGCAGGAGCGGAGAGACCCAGTACTTC.

The V gene is TRBV20-1, the J gene TRBJ1-5; 8 nucleotides match TRBD1. The CDR3 totals 15 residues. Germline V lookup: CDR1 DFQATT, CDR2 SNEGSKA (reference sequence). The V and J ends lost 0 bases and 2 bases, in that order; junction bases with no gene match: 3. The chain's CDR3 is CSARDLGQGNQPQHF. The CDR3, as DNA: TGCAGTGCTAGAGATTTGGGACAGGGCAATCAGCCCCAGCATTTT.

This clonotype was picked up a small number of times. The chain uses TRBV28 and TRBJ1-5; no clear D. CDR1 and CDR2 (germline): MDHEN, SYDVKM. V gave up 3 bases and J gave up 4 bases, with 10 bases separating them. The CDR3 has 14 amino acids. The CDR3 bases are TGTGCCAGCAGTTTCCGACAACCAAATCAGCCCCAGCATTTT. Amino acids: CASSFRQPNQPQHF.

This clonotype was picked up a small number of times. The J gene is TRBJ1-5, the V gene TRBV12-3 or TRBV12-4; D not certain. The CDR3 runs 15 residues. The V and J ends lost 5 bases and 5 bases respectively, with 16 bases between them. For the CDR3, the DNA is TGTGCCAGCAGTATAGATGACATGGGCGATCAGCCCCAGCATTTT. Its translation: CASSIDDMGDQPQHF.

DNA for the CDR3: TGTGCCAGCAGTTTCACAGTTGGCGGCTACACCTTC. Translation: CASSFTVGGYTF. V gene TRBV12-3 or TRBV12-4 combines with J gene TRBJ1-2; the D is unclear. Deletions cut 3 bases from V and 8 bases from J, with 10 bases between. The CDR3 has 12 residues.

The sample holds many counts of this clonotype. The genes are TRBV5-5 and TRBJ2-1; TRBD1 or TRBD2 may be the D gene (5 bases each). V gave up 0 bases and J gave up 9 bases, with 7 bases separating them. Germline V gene lookup returns CDR1 SGHKS and CDR2 YYEKEE (reference sequence). There are 12 residues in the CDR3. DNA of the CDR3: TGTGCCAGCAGCTTGGCAGGGACTGAGCAGTTCTTC. It translates to CASSLAGTEQFF. The full variable domain, in which reference TRBV5-5 and TRBJ2-1 provide the parts outside the CDR3, is DAGVTQSPTHLIKTRGQQVTLRCSPISGHKSVSWYQQVLGQGPQFIFQYYEKEERGRGNFPDRFSARQFPNYSSELNVNALLLGDSALYLCASSLAGTEQFFGPGTRLTVL.